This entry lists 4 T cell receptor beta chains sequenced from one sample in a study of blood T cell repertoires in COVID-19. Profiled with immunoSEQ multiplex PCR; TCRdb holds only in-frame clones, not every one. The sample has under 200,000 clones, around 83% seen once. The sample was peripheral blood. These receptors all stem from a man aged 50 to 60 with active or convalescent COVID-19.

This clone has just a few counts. The CDR3 DNA reads TGTGCCAGCAGCCAAGATCTTCAGGGCGGCAATTCACCCCTCCACTTT. This encodes CASSQDLQGGNSPLHF. The chain carries TRBV4-2 and TRBJ1-6; D might be TRBD1 (5 bases). This CDR3 spans 16 amino acids. The germline V and J ends were trimmed by 0 bases and 7 bases, with 13 bases remaining between them. Looked up from germline, CDR1 is LGHNA and CDR2 is YNFKEQ.

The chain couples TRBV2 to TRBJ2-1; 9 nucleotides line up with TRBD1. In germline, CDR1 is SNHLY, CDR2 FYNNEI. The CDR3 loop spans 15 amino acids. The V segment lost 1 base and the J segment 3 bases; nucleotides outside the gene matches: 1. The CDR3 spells CASSEGDRVYNEQFF. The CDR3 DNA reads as TGTGCCAGCAGTGAAGGGGACAGGGTCTACAATGAGCAGTTCTTC.

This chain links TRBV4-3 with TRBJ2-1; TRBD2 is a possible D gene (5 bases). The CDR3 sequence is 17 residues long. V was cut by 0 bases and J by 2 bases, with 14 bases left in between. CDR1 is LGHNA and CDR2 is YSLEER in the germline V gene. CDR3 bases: TGCGCCAGCAGCCAAGATAGTTGGGAGTTCACCTACAATGAGCAGTTCTTC. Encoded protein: CASSQDSWEFTYNEQFF.

CDR3 sequence: CASSVGRRASYNEQFF. CDR3 nucleotide sequence: TGTGCCAGCAGCGTAGGGAGGAGGGCCTCCTACAATGAGCAGTTCTTC. The chain joins TRBV9 to TRBJ2-1; D perhaps matches TRBD2 (6 bases). This CDR3 spans 16 amino acids. V was trimmed by 0 bases and J by 0 bases, leaving 10 bases between them. Germline V lookup: CDR1 SGDLS, CDR2 YYNGEE.